This T cell receptor (beta chain) was identified during a study of T-cell reconstitution after alpha-beta-depleted transplantation in children. The study, taken as a whole, reports: Approximately two months post-transplant, alpha-beta T cells reportedly originated from several hundred expanded graft clones. From surviving recipient T cells and thymic progenitors came the high day-60 TCRbeta diversity observed in some patients.

Germline assignment: CDR1 KGHDR and CDR2 SFDVKD. There are 18 residues in the CDR3. Trimming cost V 5 bases and J 2 bases, with 23 bases left between them. Preparing the TCRbeta library involved the use of unique molecular identifiers. TCRdb called the PCR reads again in MiXCR, with one record for every CDR3 protein. The data contain roughly 240,000 distinct CDR3 sequences, 6.5% to 10% of them singletons. This clonotype was recorded a few times. Its target is not known. The input for sequencing was PBMCs, mostly from graft donor cells, taken 180 days after TCRalphabeta/CD19-depleted stem cell transplant. This clonotype originated in a male patient younger than 18 who had a stem cell transplant for acute lymphoblastic leukemia, so the T cells may come from the graft donor. The chain uses TRBV24-1 and TRBJ2-5; D possibly uses TRBD1 or TRBD2 (7 bases each). Written as DNA, the CDR3 is TGTGCCACCAGTGCGGTAGGGCTAGCGGAGGGGGCACAAGAGACCCAGTACTTC. Translated, it gives CATSAVGLAEGAQETQYF.